What follows are 25 T cell receptor beta chains derived from one specimen sequenced in a study of beta chain features in type 1 diabetes. The isolated RNA, all of it, was reverse transcribed, so expressed TCRB transcripts were what got sequenced. TCRdb keeps only in-frame clones here, not all; method: immunoSEQ multiplex PCR. In the table there are under 400,000 clones, about 19% of which are singletons. Sequenced input: naive CD4+ T cells from blood. The receptors stem from a woman under 30 in good health.

This clone was observed a few times. V usage is TRBV2 and J usage is TRBJ2-7, with 14 bases identical to TRBD2. Looked up from germline, CDR1 is SNHLY and CDR2 is FYNNEI. V lost 8 bases and J lost 6; bases outside the gene matches: 6. The CDR3 extends over 14 amino acids. The CDR3, as DNA: TGTGCCAGCGTCGGACTAGCGGGGGGAAGCGAGCAGTACTTC. This translates into CASVGLAGGSEQYF.

The V and J genes are TRBV7-9 and TRBJ2-5; 9 bases align to TRBD2. The CDR3 has 15 amino acids. Germline V gene data show CDR1 as SEHNR and CDR2 as FQNEAQ (reference sequence). With 5 bases clipped from V and 2 bases from J, the junction kept 6 bases outside the gene matches. In DNA form, the CDR3 reads TGTGCCAGCAGCCCGGGACTAGCATCTCAAGAGACCCAGTACTTC. Translated: CASSPGLASQETQYF.

This clone was seen more than once but under ten times. CDR3 residues: CASSSGYGYTF. The CDR3 coding sequence is TGTGCCAGCAGTTCGGGCTATGGCTACACCTTC. The chain joins TRBV5-6 to TRBJ1-2; no definite D call. This CDR3 contains 11 residues. Trimming shortened V by 5 bases and J by 4 bases, and 6 bases separated the two germline ends. Germline CDR1 and CDR2: SGHDT and YYEEEE.

V is TRBV11-3 and J is TRBJ2-3, with D possibly matching TRBD2 (6 bases). V lost 1 base and J 1 base, leaving 9 bases between the germline ends. CDR1 is SGHNT, CDR2 YENEEA, per germline. This CDR3 is built from 15 residues. DNA for the CDR3: TGTGCCAGCAGCTTAGGCTCTAGCGGCACAGATACGCAGTATTTT. It translates to CASSLGSSGTDTQYF.

The V gene is TRBV5-1, the J gene TRBJ2-2; D perhaps matches TRBD2 (6 bases). CDR3 length equals 15 residues. CDR1 SGHRS and CDR2 YFSETQ come from the germline V gene. V lost 0 bases and J 0 bases, leaving 6 bases between the germline ends. CDR3 nucleotides: TGCGCCAGCAGCTTGGCGGGGGCGAACACCGGGGAGCTGTTTTTT. Its translation is CASSLAGANTGELFF.

The V gene is TRBV10-3, the J gene TRBJ2-3; D unresolved. V was cut by 6 bases and J by 2 bases, with 3 bases left in between. The germline gives CDR1 ENHRY, CDR2 SYGVKD. The CDR3 is made up of 11 amino acids. In DNA form, the CDR3 reads TGTGCCATCAGCTACACAGATACGCAGTATTTT. It is translated as CAISYTDTQYF.

This clone was observed a handful of times. This chain uses TRBV9 with TRBJ2-3; weak D call: TRBD2 (6 bases). The CDR3 has 15 amino acids. Deletions cut 0 bases from V and 5 bases from J, with 13 bases between. Germline V gene lookup returns CDR1 SGDLS and CDR2 YYNGEE. The CDR3 bases are TGTGCCAGCAGCGTAGGGGAGGTTCGTGGAGATACGCAGTATTTT. This sequence encodes CASSVGEVRGDTQYF. The variable domain in full, with the rest retrieved from reference TRBV9 and TRBJ2-3, is DSGVTQTPKHLITATGQRVTLRCSPRSGDLSVYWYQQSLDQGLQFLIQYYNGEERAKGNILERFSAQQFPDLHSELNLSSLELGDSALYFCASSVGEVRGDTQYFGPGTRLTVL.

This clone was observed a few times. V and J are TRBV30 and TRBJ2-1; possibly TRBD2 for D (6 bases). V was cut by 3 bases and J by 6 bases, with 21 bases left in between. This CDR3 is built from 16 residues. The germline CDR1 and CDR2 sequences are GTSNPN and SVGIG (reference sequence). The CDR3 sequence is CAWSVFNGSRRNEQFF. CDR3 sequence (DNA): TGTGCCTGGAGCGTCTTTAACGGGAGTCGACGCAATGAGCAGTTCTTC.

V is TRBV29-1 and J is TRBJ2-5, with TRBD1 matching 8 bases. This CDR3 is 13 amino acids long. V gave up 1 base and J gave up 5 bases; unmatched junction bases: 3. The V gene's germline CDR1 is SQVTM and CDR2 ANQGSEA. The CDR3 loop is CSVEGTGKETQYF. The CDR3 DNA is TGCAGCGTTGAAGGGACAGGGAAGGAGACCCAGTACTTC.

This clone was counted a few times. This chain joins TRBV20-1 and TRBJ1-1; 7 nucleotides line up with TRBD1. Germline V gives CDR1 DFQATT, CDR2 SNEGSKA (reference sequence). V was clipped by 7 bases and J by 8 bases; unmatched bases: 7. This CDR3 is built from 11 residues. CDR3 DNA sequence: TGCAGTGTCTCTTCAGGGGGAGAAGCTTTCTTT. This codes for CSVSSGGEAFF.

This sequence joins TRBV27 and TRBJ2-7, with D unclear. CDR3 length equals 13 residues. Germline V gene sequence: CDR1 MNHEY, CDR2 SMNVEV (reference sequence). Trimming removed 3 bases from V and 2 bases from J, with 8 bases in between. For the CDR3, the DNA is TGTGCCAGCAGTTTTGTAGCCACCTACGAGCAGTACTTC. Translation gives CASSFVATYEQYF.

The chain couples TRBV5-4 to TRBJ1-2; D perhaps matches TRBD1 (5 bases). V was clipped by 1 base and J by 4 bases, with 8 bases between them. This CDR3 has 13 residues. The germline V gene encodes CDR1 SGHNT and CDR2 YYREEE (reference sequence). CDR3 nucleotides: TGTGCCAGCAGCTTGAACCAGGGCTATGGCTACACCTTC. Residues: CASSLNQGYGYTF.

This clone was recorded a few times. The CDR3: CASSSKAGSEYEQYF. The CDR3 DNA reads TGCGCCAGCAGCTCGAAGGCCGGGAGTGAGTACGAGCAGTACTTC. The chain combines TRBV5-1 with TRBJ2-7; D might be TRBD2 (6 bases). Germline CDR1 is SGHRS and CDR2 is YFSETQ. The CDR3 sequence is 15 residues long. Trimming left V 3 bases short and J 4 bases short, with 17 bases between. The variable domain in full, completed from reference TRBV5-1 and TRBJ2-7, reads KAGVTQTPRYLIKTRGQQVTLSCSPISGHRSVSWYQQTPGQGLQFLFEYFSETQRNKGNFPGRFSGRQFSNSRSEMNVSTLELGDSALYLCASSSKAGSEYEQYFGPGTRLTVT.

The gene calls are TRBV5-1 and TRBJ2-3, with TRBD2 as a possible D gene (6 bases). V was trimmed by 8 bases and J by 4 bases, leaving 14 bases between them. Germline CDR1 SGHRS, CDR2 YFSETQ. CDR3 length: 13 amino acids. CDR3 residues: CASMEGHSDTQYF. The CDR3 DNA follows: TGCGCCAGTATGGAGGGGCATTCAGATACGCAGTATTTT.

This clone occurred a few times. The CDR3 here is CSVGLAKEFSYNEQFF. CDR3 DNA sequence: TGCAGCGTAGGACTAGCGAAAGAATTCTCCTACAATGAGCAGTTCTTC. The chain uses TRBV29-1 and TRBJ2-1; 9 nucleotides agree with TRBD2. The germline V gene has CDR1 SQVTM and CDR2 ANQGSEA. The CDR3 is 16 amino acids. V dropped 6 bases and J dropped 0; count of bases not matched to a gene: 9.

The table lists this clone with a few counts. This sequence joins TRBV4-1 and TRBJ1-1; the D gene is possibly TRBD1 (6 bases). This CDR3 is built from 14 residues. Trimming removed 2 bases from V and 0 bases from J, with 7 bases in between. Germline V lookup: CDR1 MGHRA, CDR2 YSYEKL. The CDR3 spells CASSQQGMNTEAFF. For the CDR3, the DNA is TGCGCCAGCAGCCAACAGGGGATGAACACTGAAGCTTTCTTT.

The V call is TRBV6-5, the J call TRBJ2-2; 8 bases fit TRBD2. CDR1 and CDR2 from the germline V gene are MNHEY and SVGAGI. This CDR3 is 14 amino acids long. The V segment lost 7 bases and the J segment 7 bases; nucleotides outside the gene matches: 8. CDR3 DNA sequence: TGTGCCAGCATCGACCGGGGGGGCCTCGGGGAGCTGTTTTTT. It yields the protein CASIDRGGLGELFF.

This clone was seen a handful of times. The chain links TRBV29-1 to TRBJ2-2; TRBD1 matches at 7 bases. The germline V gene has CDR1 SQVTM and CDR2 ANQGSEA. With 6 bases clipped from V and 3 bases from J, the junction kept 7 bases outside the gene matches. The CDR3 is 14 residues long. In DNA form, the CDR3 reads TGCAGCGTCCCGGCAGGGGGAGACACCGGGGAGCTGTTTTTT. It yields the protein CSVPAGGDTGELFF.

The chain carries TRBV5-4 and TRBJ1-2; possibly TRBD1 for D (6 bases). The V end was cut by 3 bases, the J end by 7 bases, with 13 bases between. This CDR3 has 13 amino acids. Looked up from germline, CDR1 is SGHNT and CDR2 is YYREEE (reference sequence). CDR3 nucleotide sequence: TGTGCCAGCAGCTCAAACCAGGGGCCTGGCTACACCTTC. This translates into CASSSNQGPGYTF.

Comment on this clone: The same CDR3 also results from other DNA sequences found in this sample. V and J are TRBV7-3 and TRBJ2-5; 9 bases line up with TRBD2. Germline V CDR1 and CDR2: SGHTA, FQGTGA. CDR3 length: 14 amino acids. The junction had 2 bases not matched to a gene; V was cut back by 5 bases and J by 1 base. As DNA, the CDR3 is TGTGCCAGCAGCCTGACTAGCGGCCAAGAGACCCAGTACTTC. This gives the protein CASSLTSGQETQYF.

The rearrangement joins TRBV4-2 to TRBJ2-2, with TRBD2 matching over 11 bases. CDR3 size: 16 residues. Trimming removed 7 bases from V and 1 base from J; junction bases left unmatched: 5. Germline CDR1 LGHNA, CDR2 YNFKEQ. The CDR3 here is CASTPTSGRNTGELFF. CDR3 bases: TGTGCCAGCACCCCTACTAGCGGGAGGAACACCGGGGAGCTGTTTTTT.

There are a few counts of this clone. The V gene is TRBV5-1, the J gene TRBJ2-1; 7 bases align to TRBD2. The V and J ends lost 2 bases and 5 bases, in that order; junction bases with no gene match: 4. The CDR3 contains 14 residues. Looked up from germline, CDR1 is SGHRS and CDR2 is YFSETQ. The chain's CDR3 is CASSFGRGNNEQFF. The CDR3 DNA sequence: TGCGCCAGCAGCTTCGGGCGGGGGAACAATGAGCAGTTCTTC.

V gene TRBV5-1 combines with J gene TRBJ2-7; TRBD1 agrees at 10 bases. The J segment lost 1 base and the V segment lost 0 bases, leaving 1 base of the junction unmatched. This CDR3 is 15 amino acids long. Looked up from germline, CDR1 is SGHRS and CDR2 is YFSETQ. The CDR3 DNA follows: TGCGCCAGCAGCTTGGAGGGACAGGGGTCCTACGAGCAGTACTTC. Its protein product is CASSLEGQGSYEQYF. The variable domain in full, with the rest retrieved from reference TRBV5-1 and TRBJ2-7, is KAGVTQTPRYLIKTRGQQVTLSCSPISGHRSVSWYQQTPGQGLQFLFEYFSETQRNKGNFPGRFSGRQFSNSRSEMNVSTLELGDSALYLCASSLEGQGSYEQYFGPGTRLTVT.

This clone has just a few counts. The chain carries TRBV18 and TRBJ2-7; TRBD1 agrees at 8 bases. The CDR3 is 15 residues long. Germline V CDR1 and CDR2: KGHSH, LQKENI. V shed 6 bases and J 2 bases; nucleotides not matched to a gene: 9. The CDR3 loop is CASSPDRVRAYEQYF. CDR3 DNA: TGTGCCAGCTCCCCGGACAGGGTCAGAGCCTACGAGCAGTACTTC.

This clone was seen a handful of times. The genes are TRBV27 and TRBJ2-3, with 9 bases identical to TRBD2. V lost 5 bases, J lost 2 bases, and 5 bases stayed unmatched. This CDR3 spans 15 amino acids. Germline lookup yields CDR1 MNHEY and CDR2 SMNVEV (reference sequence). In nucleotides, the CDR3 is TGTGCCAGCAGTCCAAGACTAGCGGTCACAGATACGCAGTATTTT. Translated, it gives CASSPRLAVTDTQYF.